The present TCR beta chain was sequenced within a study of T cells in Graves' hyperthyroidism and ophthalmopathy. Looking at the study overall: At the time of initial diagnosis and before any treatment, peripheral blood was collected. Study results and limitations: Model-based prediction identified ophthalmopathy a median about 6 months prior to its onset.

Amplified regions were TCR beta CDR3 sequences from RNA transcripts. A set of HTBI primers served as the primers for a first-round RT-PCR of the TCR CDR3. TCRdb ran MiXCR on the multiplex PCR reads and lists one entry per CDR3 protein. The sample has about 520,000 distinct CDR3 sequences, roughly 25% seen once; the top ten hold about 10%. V shed 5 bases and J 10 bases; nucleotides not matched to a gene: 8. The germline V gene encodes CDR1 DFQATT and CDR2 SNEGSKA (reference sequence). The CDR3 extends over 12 amino acids. As to this clonotype: Its antigen is not identified. This may be a read error: a much more frequent sequence differs by one nucleotide.

Sequenced: blood. The V call is TRBV20-1, the J call TRBJ1-1; TRBD1 agrees at 9 bases. The sequence was obtained from a woman aged 25 to 45 with Graves' ophthalmopathy. The CDR3 here is CSALDRGERAFF. In DNA form, the CDR3 reads TGCAGTGCTTTGGACAGGGGAGAGAGAGCTTTCTTT.